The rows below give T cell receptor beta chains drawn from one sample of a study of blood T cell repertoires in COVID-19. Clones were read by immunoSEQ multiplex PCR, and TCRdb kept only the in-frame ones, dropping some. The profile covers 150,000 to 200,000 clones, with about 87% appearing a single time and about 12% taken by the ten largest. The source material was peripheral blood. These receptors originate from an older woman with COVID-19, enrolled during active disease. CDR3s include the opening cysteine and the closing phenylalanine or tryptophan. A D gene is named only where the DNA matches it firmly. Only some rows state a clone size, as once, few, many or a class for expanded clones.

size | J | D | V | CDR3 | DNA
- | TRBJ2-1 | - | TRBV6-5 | CASSYGGRGVEQFF | TGTGCCAGCAGTTACGGAGGGAGAGGAGTAGAGCAGTTCTTC
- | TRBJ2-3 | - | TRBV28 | CASSLTEGGRRTDTQYF | TGTGCCAGCAGTTTAACCGAAGGGGGAAGACGCACAGATACGCAGTATTTT
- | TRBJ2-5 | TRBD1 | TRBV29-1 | CSVAGQGKETQYF | TGCAGCGTTGCGGGACAGGGAAAAGAGACCCAGTACTTC
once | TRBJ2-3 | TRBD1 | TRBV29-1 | CTVRTGVRTDTQYF | TGCACCGTTAGGACAGGGGTGAGAACAGATACGCAGTATTTT
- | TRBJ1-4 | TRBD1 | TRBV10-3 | CAISAGGQGEEKLFF | TGTGCCATCAGTGCGGGGGGACAGGGTGAAGAAAAACTGTTTTTT
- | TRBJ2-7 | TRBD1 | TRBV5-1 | CASSPATGTGRREQYF | TGCGCCAGCAGCCCCGCCACCGGGACAGGGCGTCGCGAGCAGTACTTC
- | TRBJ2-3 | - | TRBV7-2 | CASSPGRGSTDTQYF | TGTGCCAGCAGCCCCGGGCGGGGTAGCACAGATACGCAGTATTTT
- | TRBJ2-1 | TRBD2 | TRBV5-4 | CASSPWTSAGDEQFF | TGTGCCAGCAGCCCCTGGACTAGCGCGGGCGATGAGCAGTTCTTC
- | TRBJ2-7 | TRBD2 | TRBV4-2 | CASSLQREYEQYF | TGTGCCAGCAGCTTACAGCGGGAGTACGAGCAGTACTTC
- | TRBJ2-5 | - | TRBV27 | CASSFGQSWAETQYF | TGTGCCAGCAGTTTCGGACAGTCCTGGGCGGAGACCCAGTACTTC
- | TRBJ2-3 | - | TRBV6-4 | CASSDLGTDTQYF | TGTGCCAGCAGTGACTTAGGCACAGATACGCAGTATTTT
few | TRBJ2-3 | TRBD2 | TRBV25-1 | CASSESSGSLTDTQYF | TGTGCCAGCAGTGAATCAAGCGGGAGTTTAACAGATACGCAGTATTTT
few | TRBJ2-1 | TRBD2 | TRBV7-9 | CASSTRTSGLNYNEQFF | TGTGCCAGCAGCACCCGGACTAGCGGGTTAAATTACAATGAGCAGTTCTTC
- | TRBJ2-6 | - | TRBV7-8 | CASSLEGISGANVLTF | TGTGCCAGCAGTCTAGAGGGTATCTCTGGGGCCAACGTCCTGACTTTC
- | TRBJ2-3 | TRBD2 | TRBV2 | CASSKLAGGSTDTQYF | TGTGCCAGCAGTAAGCTAGCGGGAGGGAGCACAGATACGCAGTATTTT
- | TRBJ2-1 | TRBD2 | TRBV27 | CASSLLPGTSGSYNEQFF | TGTGCCAGCAGTTTATTGCCCGGGACTAGCGGCTCCTACAATGAGCAGTTCTTC
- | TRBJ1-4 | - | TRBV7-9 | CASSALRFATNEKLFF | TGTGCCAGCAGCGCCCTAAGATTTGCAACTAATGAAAAACTGTTTTTT
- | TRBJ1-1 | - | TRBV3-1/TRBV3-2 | CASSPRDKPNTEAFF | TGTGCCAGCAGCCCTCGGGACAAACCAAACACTGAAGCTTTCTTT
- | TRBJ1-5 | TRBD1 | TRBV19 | CASSLTGGHQPQHF | TGTGCCAGTAGTCTGACAGGGGGACATCAGCCCCAGCATTTT
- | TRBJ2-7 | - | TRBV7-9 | CASSLVLAGFTYEQYF | TGTGCCAGCAGCTTAGTGCTAGCTGGGTTCACCTACGAGCAGTACTTC
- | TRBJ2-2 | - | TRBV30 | CAWSSTDSTGELFF | TGTGCCTGGAGTTCAACGGACAGCACCGGGGAGCTGTTTTTT
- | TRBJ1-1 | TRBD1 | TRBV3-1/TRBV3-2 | CASSDRANTEAFF | TGTGCCAGCAGCGACAGGGCGAACACTGAAGCTTTCTTT
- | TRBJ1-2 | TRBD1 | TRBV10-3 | CAISFKRGQVGYTF | TGTGCCATCAGTTTTAAGAGGGGGCAAGTAGGCTACACCTTC
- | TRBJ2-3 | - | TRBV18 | CASSPPVSSTDTQYF | TGTGCCAGCTCACCACCGGTCAGTAGCACAGATACGCAGTATTTT
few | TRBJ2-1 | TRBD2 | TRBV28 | CASSLLAGGMGEQFF | TGTGCCAGCAGTTTACTAGCGGGAGGGATGGGTGAGCAGTTCTTC
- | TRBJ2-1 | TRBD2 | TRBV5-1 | CASSLGGLAGSEQFF | TGCGCCAGCAGCTTGGGCGGACTAGCGGGATCTGAGCAGTTCTTC
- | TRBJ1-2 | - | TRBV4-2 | CASSQDLQGLYGYTF | TGTGCCAGCAGCCAAGATTTACAGGGATTATATGGCTACACCTTC
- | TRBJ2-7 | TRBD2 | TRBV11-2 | CASSLESSGGYEQYF | TGTGCCAGCAGCTTAGAATCTAGCGGGGGATACGAGCAGTACTTC
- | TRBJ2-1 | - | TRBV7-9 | CASTPDNEQFF | TGTGCCAGCACGCCAGACAATGAGCAGTTCTTC
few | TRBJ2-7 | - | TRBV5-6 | CASSSTYEQYF | TGTGCCAGCAGCTCCACCTACGAGCAGTACTTC
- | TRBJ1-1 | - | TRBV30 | CAWSLWNTEAFF | TGTGCCTGGAGTCTCTGGAACACTGAAGCTTTCTTT
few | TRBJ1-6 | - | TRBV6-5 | CATRPGGSSSPLHF | TGTGCCACTCGACCTGGGGGCAGCAGTTCACCCCTCCACTTT
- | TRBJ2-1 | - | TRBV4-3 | CASSPSDGETFYNEQFF | TGCGCCAGCAGCCCCTCCGATGGGGAGACCTTTTACAATGAGCAGTTCTTC
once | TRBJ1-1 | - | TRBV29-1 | CSVEGGRVAFF | TGCAGCGTTGAAGGGGGCAGGGTGGCTTTCTTT
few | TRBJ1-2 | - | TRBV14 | CASSQDHGGIYGYTF | TGTGCCAGCAGCCAAGATCATGGAGGAATCTATGGCTACACCTTC
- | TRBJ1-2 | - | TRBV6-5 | CASSYSQVPYGYTF | TGTGCCAGCAGTTATTCACAGGTTCCCTATGGCTACACCTTC
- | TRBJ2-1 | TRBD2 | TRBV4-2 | CASSPEGLAGSGEQFF | TGTGCCAGCAGCCCAGAGGGACTAGCGGGTTCCGGCGAGCAGTTCTTC
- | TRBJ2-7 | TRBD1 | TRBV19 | CASSKISGTGSRGTPREQYF | TGTGCCAGTAGTAAAATTTCCGGGACAGGAAGCAGGGGGACTCCCCGCGAGCAGTACTTC
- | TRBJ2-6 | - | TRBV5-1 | CASSLELSGANVLTF | TGCGCCAGCAGCTTGGAGCTATCTGGGGCCAACGTCCTGACTTTC
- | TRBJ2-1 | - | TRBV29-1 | CSVDYTGRGYNEQFF | TGCAGCGTCGATTACACGGGGAGAGGATACAATGAGCAGTTCTTC
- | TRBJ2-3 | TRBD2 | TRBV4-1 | CASKVGGPSGSTDTQYF | TGCGCCAGCAAAGTAGGGGGTCCTAGCGGGAGCACAGATACGCAGTATTTT
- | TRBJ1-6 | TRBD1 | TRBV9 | CASSWTGGNSPLHF | TGTGCCAGCAGCTGGACAGGGGGAAATTCACCCCTCCACTTT
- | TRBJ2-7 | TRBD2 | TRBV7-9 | CASSSSGRLVYEQYF | TGTGCCAGCAGTTCTAGCGGGAGGTTAGTCTACGAGCAGTACTTC
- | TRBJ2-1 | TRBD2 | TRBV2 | CASSRIAGANEQFF | TGTGCCAGCAGTAGGATAGCGGGAGCCAATGAGCAGTTCTTC
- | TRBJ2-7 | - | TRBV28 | CASSLISGTRNYEQYF | TGTGCCAGCAGTTTAATCTCCGGGACAAGAAACTACGAGCAGTACTTC
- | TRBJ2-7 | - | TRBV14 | CASSGQGYEQYF | TGTGCCAGCAGCGGGCAGGGATACGAGCAGTACTTC
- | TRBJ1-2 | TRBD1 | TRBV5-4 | CASSSQGAVGYTF | TGTGCCAGCAGCTCACAGGGGGCGGTTGGCTACACCTTC
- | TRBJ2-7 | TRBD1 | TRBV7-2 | CASSSAGTEGFGEQYF | TGTGCCAGCAGCTCCGCCGGGACAGAAGGTTTTGGGGAGCAGTACTTC
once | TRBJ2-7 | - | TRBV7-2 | CASSLERQSYEQYF | TGTGCCAGCAGCTTAGAGAGGCAGTCCTACGAGCAGTACTTC